Each of the 28 T cell receptor beta chains below was sequenced from the same sample in a study of blood T cell repertoires in COVID-19. Profiling relied on immunoSEQ multiplex PCR, and the TCRdb table lists in-frame clones only, not all of them. The table includes more than 75,000 clones, approximately 80% detected once. What was sequenced was peripheral blood. The receptors derive from a man in his 60s with acute or convalescent COVID-19.

The CDR3 DNA follows: TGTGCCAGCAGGGACCTCCGGGACAGGGGGATAATCACTGAAGCTTTCTTT. This sequence encodes CASRDLRDRGIITEAFF. The chain is built from TRBV2 and TRBJ1-1; 11 nucleotides align to TRBD1. Germline loops: CDR1 SNHLY, CDR2 FYNNEI. The CDR3 spans 17 residues. With V trimmed by 6 bases and J by 4 bases, 13 bases remained unmatched.

This clone was recorded only once. The V call is TRBV6-5, the J call TRBJ2-5, with TRBD2 identical over 12 bases. V lost 7 bases to trimming and J lost 9 bases; unmatched junction nucleotides: 12. There are 15 residues in the CDR3. CDR1 is MNHEY, CDR2 SVGAGI, per germline. CDR3 coding DNA: TGTGCCAGCACCCCGGTGGAGGGACTAGCGGGCTCCCAGTACTTC. Its protein product is CASTPVEGLAGSQYF.

This clone was counted a single time. The chain is built from TRBV5-1 and TRBJ1-2, with no clear D. V was clipped by 4 bases and J by 3 bases, with 16 bases between them. Looked up from germline, CDR1 is SGHRS and CDR2 is YFSETQ. The length of the CDR3 is 15 residues. CDR3 sequence (DNA): TGCGCCAGCAGCCCCTACAGTCGTGGCGACTATGGCTACACCTTC. As protein: CASSPYSRGDYGYTF.

The V call is TRBV5-1, the J call TRBJ1-4; 10 bases are shared with TRBD1. The V and J ends lost 4 bases and 8 bases, in that order; junction bases with no gene match: 14. CDR1 and CDR2 (germline): SGHRS, YFSETQ. The length of the CDR3 is 17 residues. CDR3 nucleotide sequence: TGCGCCAGCAGCCTGCGCCCAACCGGGACAGGGGAAGAAAAACTGTTTTTT. Translation gives CASSLRPTGTGEEKLFF. The variable domain in full, completed from reference TRBV5-1 and TRBJ1-4, reads KAGVTQTPRYLIKTRGQQVTLSCSPISGHRSVSWYQQTPGQGLQFLFEYFSETQRNKGNFPGRFSGRQFSNSRSEMNVSTLELGDSALYLCASSLRPTGTGEEKLFFGSGTQLSVL.

The chain combines TRBV18 with TRBJ1-2; D possibly corresponds to TRBD1 (5 bases). The germline V gene encodes CDR1 KGHSH and CDR2 LQKENI. The CDR3 is made up of 16 amino acids. V was clipped by 3 bases and J by 0 bases, with 14 bases between them. The CDR3 DNA reads as TGTGCCAGCTCACCCCCCGGCAGGGTGGCTAACTATGGCTACACCTTC. It is translated as CASSPPGRVANYGYTF. The variable domain in full, with the rest retrieved from reference TRBV18 and TRBJ1-2, is NAGVMQNPRHLVRRRGQEARLRCSPMKGHSHVYWYRQLPEEGLKFMVYLQKENIIDESGMPKERFSAEFPKEGPSILRIQQVVRGDSAAYFCASSPPGRVANYGYTFGSGTRLTVV.

This clone was seen just once. The gene calls are TRBV19 and TRBJ2-2, with D perhaps TRBD2 (5 bases). This CDR3 has 17 amino acids. Germline V gives CDR1 LNHDA, CDR2 SQIVND (reference sequence). V was trimmed by 7 bases and J by 0 bases, leaving 18 bases between them. The CDR3 DNA reads TGTGCCAGTAAGCTCTCGTGGGTCGGGGCGAACACCGGGGAGCTGTTTTTT. It translates to CASKLSWVGANTGELFF.

This chain's CDR3 is CASSPQMNTEAFF. The CDR3 DNA follows: TGTGCCAGCAGCCCCCAAATGAACACTGAAGCTTTCTTT. J is TRBJ1-1 and V is TRBV28; D is undetermined. V lost 6 bases to trimming and J lost 0 bases, with 8 bases between them. Germline CDR1 is MDHEN and CDR2 is SYDVKM. The CDR3 length is 13 residues.

This chain joins TRBV18 and TRBJ2-4; 10 bases align to TRBD1. CDR1 and CDR2 (germline): KGHSH, LQKENI. V shed 2 bases and J 1 base; nucleotides not matched to a gene: 5. This CDR3 contains 17 residues. The CDR3 protein is CASSPGGQGEAKNIQYF. CDR3 in DNA: TGTGCCAGCTCACCAGGCGGACAGGGGGAGGCCAAAAACATTCAGTACTTC.

The V and J genes are TRBV28 and TRBJ2-7; 8 nucleotides align to TRBD1. The CDR3 runs 14 residues. CDR1 is MDHEN and CDR2 is SYDVKM in the germline V gene. V dropped 4 bases and J dropped 5; count of bases not matched to a gene: 7. The CDR3 region is CASSSLDRGNEQYV. For the CDR3, the DNA is TGTGCCAGCAGTTCCCTCGACAGGGGCAACGAGCAGTACGTC.

This rearrangement joins TRBV6-2 or TRBV6-3 to TRBJ1-1; D possibly corresponds to TRBD1 (5 bases). Trimming removed 0 bases from V and 6 bases from J, with 8 bases in between. This CDR3 spans 13 amino acids. The germline V gene has CDR1 MNHEY and CDR2 SVGEGT. CDR3 in DNA: TGTGCCAGCAGTTACTCTGGCAGGGCTGAAGCTTTCTTT. As protein: CASSYSGRAEAFF.

The rearrangement links TRBV23-1 to TRBJ2-2, with 8 bases identical to TRBD2. TRBV23-1 is an ORF for which the function is uncertain. CDR3 length equals 13 residues. V was clipped by 8 bases and J by 5 bases; unmatched bases: 4. CDR3 nucleotide sequence: TGCGCCAGCTTGCGGGGGGAAACCGGGGAGCTGTTTTTT. Its protein product is CASLRGETGELFF.

This chain links TRBV14 with TRBJ1-1; TRBD1 might be the D (6 bases). Trimming cost V 5 bases and J 1 base, with 11 bases left between them. Germline V gives CDR1 SGHDN, CDR2 FVKESK. CDR3 length equals 14 residues. The chain's CDR3 is CASSSPGQNTEAFF. The CDR3 region has the DNA TGTGCCAGCAGCTCCCCGGGACAGAACACTGAAGCTTTCTTT. The variable domain in full, with the rest retrieved from reference TRBV14 and TRBJ1-1, is EAGVTQFPSHSVIEKGQTVTLRCDPISGHDNLYWYRRVMGKEIKFLLHFVKESKQDESGMPNNRFLAERTGGTYSTLKVQPAELEDSGVYFCASSSPGQNTEAFFGQGTRLTVV.

In this sample, this clone turned up once. The genes are TRBV5-6 and TRBJ1-2; a weak D match, TRBD1 (5 bases). The V and J ends lost 1 base and 4 bases respectively, with 17 bases between them. CDR3 length: 16 residues. The germline V gene has CDR1 SGHDT and CDR2 YYEEEE. The CDR3 protein is CASSLLRRQGGYGYTF. In DNA, the CDR3 is TGTGCCAGCAGCTTGCTCCGACGGCAGGGTGGCTATGGCTACACCTTC. The complete variable domain, with remaining parts taken from reference TRBV5-6 and TRBJ1-2, reads DAGVTQSPTHLIKTRGQQVTLRCSPKSGHDTVSWYQQALGQGPQFIFQYYEEEERQRGNFPDRFSGHQFPNYSSELNVNALLLGDSALYLCASSLLRRQGGYGYTFGSGTRLTVV.

This clone has only one observation. J is TRBJ2-2 and V is TRBV2; TRBD2 matches at 7 bases. Germline CDR1 and CDR2: SNHLY and FYNNEI. Trimming removed 4 bases from V and 7 bases from J; junction bases left unmatched: 6. CDR3 length equals 14 residues. The CDR3 nucleotides are TGTGCCAGCAGTGGCGGGCGGGGGAGCGGGGAGCTGTTTTTT. This sequence encodes CASSGGRGSGELFF.

V is TRBV5-1 and J is TRBJ1-6, with 10 bases that match TRBD1. Per the germline V gene, CDR1 is SGHRS and CDR2 is YFSETQ. This CDR3 is 14 amino acids long. With 5 bases clipped from V and 10 bases from J, the junction kept 6 bases outside the gene matches. CDR3 protein: CASRSGTGASPLHF. The CDR3 region has the DNA TGCGCCAGCAGATCCGGGACAGGGGCCTCACCCCTCCACTTT. The variable domain in full, with the rest retrieved from reference TRBV5-1 and TRBJ1-6, is KAGVTQTPRYLIKTRGQQVTLSCSPISGHRSVSWYQQTPGQGLQFLFEYFSETQRNKGNFPGRFSGRQFSNSRSEMNVSTLELGDSALYLCASRSGTGASPLHFGNGTRLTVT.

The chain combines TRBV2 with TRBJ1-5; possibly TRBD1 for D (5 bases). Germline CDR1 and CDR2: SNHLY and FYNNEI. The length of the CDR3 is 14 residues. The V end lost 8 bases, the J end lost 2 bases, and 13 bases lay between the germline ends. Written as DNA, the CDR3 is TGTGCCAGCGGGGCGGCTTCGGGCAATCAGCCCCAGCATTTT. Translating it yields CASGAASGNQPQHF.

This clone showed up just once. Being one base from a much bigger clone, this may be a read error. The CDR3 loop reads CASSSGANTGELFF. CDR3 DNA: TGTGCCAGCAGTTCCGGGGCGAACACCGGGGAGCTGTTTTTT. The rearrangement uses TRBV6-5 and TRBJ2-2; perhaps TRBD2 as D (5 bases). V was pared by 4 bases and J by 0 bases, with 6 bases between. The CDR3 has 14 residues. CDR1 MNHEY and CDR2 SVGAGI come from the germline V gene.

With regard to this clone: The conserved phenylalanine or tryptophan is not found at the CDR3 terminus, so this likely reflects a read error. No DNA is shown, since the ends of the CDR3 on it are uncertain; the CDR3 is the one TCRdb lists. This chain joins TRBV6-7 and TRBJ1-2; the listed D gene, TRBD1, was not tested against the DNA. TRBV6-7 is assigned to the ORF class and has an uncertain function. The CDR3 is 8 residues long, counting both termini. This CDR3 reads CASFPLRG.

This chain connects TRBV18 to TRBJ2-5; possibly TRBD1 for D (5 bases). CDR3 length equals 13 residues. From germline, CDR1 is KGHSH and CDR2 LQKENI. Trimming cost V 6 bases and J 3 bases, with 11 bases left between them. The CDR3: CASSLKGKETQYF. The CDR3 DNA sequence: TGTGCCAGCTCGCTAAAGGGGAAAGAGACCCAGTACTTC. Filled out from reference TRBV18 and TRBJ2-5, the complete variable domain reads NAGVMQNPRHLVRRRGQEARLRCSPMKGHSHVYWYRQLPEEGLKFMVYLQKENIIDESGMPKERFSAEFPKEGPSILRIQQVVRGDSAAYFCASSLKGKETQYFGPGTRLLVL.

J is TRBJ1-6 and V is TRBV6-6; possible D gene TRBD1, 5 bases. V was clipped by 0 bases and J by 8 bases, with 14 bases between them. CDR1 is MNHNY, CDR2 SVGAGI, per germline (reference sequence). The CDR3 covers 16 residues. As DNA, the CDR3 is TGTGCCAGCAGTTACTCGTTTAGGGGCCGGGATTCACCCCTCCACTTT. Amino acid sequence: CASSYSFRGRDSPLHF.

The chain has TRBV6-2 or TRBV6-3 and TRBJ2-7; 15 nucleotides line up with TRBD2. Germline V lookup: CDR1 MNHEY, CDR2 SVGEGT. The V and J ends lost 2 bases and 5 bases, in that order; junction bases with no gene match: 13. The CDR3 is 19 amino acids. The CDR3 region has the DNA TGTGCCAGCAGTTACCGGCCCCGGACTAGCGGGGGGGCCTTTGACGAGCAGTACTTC. It yields the protein CASSYRPRTSGGAFDEQYF.

The chain employs TRBV6-5 and TRBJ1-4; TRBD1 matches at 8 bases. CDR1 is MNHEY and CDR2 is SVGAGI in the germline V gene. There are 15 residues in the CDR3. Trimming removed 10 bases from V and 3 bases from J; junction bases left unmatched: 10. The CDR3 spells CATGRQGFSNEKLFF. The CDR3 DNA follows: TGTGCCACCGGGAGACAGGGGTTTTCTAATGAAAAACTGTTTTTT.

As regards this clone: This specimen includes other DNA sequences encoding the same CDR3. The chain carries TRBV2 and TRBJ2-1; 9 bases align to TRBD1. Germline V gives CDR1 SNHLY, CDR2 FYNNEI. The CDR3 is 14 residues long. V lost 4 bases, J lost 2 bases, and 0 bases stayed unmatched. The CDR3 DNA is TGTGCCAGCAGTGGACAGGGGGCCTACAATGAGCAGTTCTTC. Its translation is CASSGQGAYNEQFF.

The count of this clone is one. CDR3 protein: CASSPIPPGRQFIEKLFF. The CDR3 region has the DNA TGTGCCAGCTCACCGATTCCACCCGGGAGGCAGTTTATTGAAAAACTGTTTTTT. This chain connects TRBV18 to TRBJ1-4, with D unresolved. CDR1 KGHSH and CDR2 LQKENI come from the germline V gene. The CDR3 runs to 18 residues. V was clipped by 3 bases and J by 7 bases, with 24 bases between them.

The gene calls are TRBV11-2 and TRBJ2-5; TRBD2 might be the D (5 bases). Trimming cost V 1 base and J 5 bases, with 5 bases left between them. The CDR3 spans 12 residues. Germline V gives CDR1 SGHAT, CDR2 FQNNGV. This CDR3 reads CASSLAGETQYF. CDR3 nucleotide sequence: TGTGCCAGCAGCTTAGCGGGGGAGACCCAGTACTTC.

This chain joins TRBV7-3 and TRBJ2-3; D not resolved. Germline CDR1 reads SGHTA; CDR2 reads FQGTGA. The CDR3 runs 15 residues. The V end lost 0 bases, the J end lost 0 bases, and 7 bases lay between the germline ends. The CDR3 DNA sequence: TGTGCCAGCAGCTTAACGTCACAAAGCACAGATACGCAGTATTTT. Its protein is CASSLTSQSTDTQYF.

V is TRBV28 and J is TRBJ2-1; a weak D match, TRBD1 (5 bases). The CDR3 consists of 15 residues. Per the germline V gene, CDR1 is MDHEN and CDR2 is SYDVKM. Trimming removed 1 base from V and 5 bases from J, with 12 bases in between. The DNA of the CDR3 is TGTGCCAGCAGTTTATTTCGGTCGACAGACAATGAGCAGTTCTTC. Translated, it gives CASSLFRSTDNEQFF.

The chain links TRBV7-2 to TRBJ1-2; no clear D. Germline V gene data show CDR1 as SGHTA and CDR2 as FQGNSA. The CDR3 totals 14 residues. Trimming pared 5 bases from V and 0 bases from J, leaving 10 bases between. As DNA, the CDR3 is TGTGCCAGCAGCCTTCTTCAGGCTAACTATGGCTACACCTTC. It encodes CASSLLQANYGYTF.